This entry features one T cell receptor (beta chain) sequence. Antigen specificity is unknown. No infections or other immune events were documented during collection. Germline CDR1 reads LNHDA; CDR2 reads SQIVND (reference sequence). The CDR3 is 12 amino acids. The V end was cut by 3 bases, the J end by 8 bases, with 7 bases between. These data are taken from a study of identifying expanded T cells in peripheral blood. Findings of the study overall: Differentially abundant clones: around 1.2 between replicates, approximately 15 at 2 to 3 weeks, over 18 at four. Clone count variance between roughly 2-week samples rose with total template count.

Repertoires were generated with immunoSEQ multiplex PCR, while TCRdb's copy carries only in-frame clones and drops some. Here the sample spans about 83,000 clones, 70% to 90% being singletons. The sequenced sample consisted of blood. The genes are TRBV19 and TRBJ1-4; possible D gene TRBD1, 5 bases. The receptor was derived from a person between 18 and 69 years old in good health. The CDR3 region is CASSIWGEKLFF. CDR3 coding DNA: TGTGCCAGTAGTATTTGGGGGGAAAAACTGTTTTTT.